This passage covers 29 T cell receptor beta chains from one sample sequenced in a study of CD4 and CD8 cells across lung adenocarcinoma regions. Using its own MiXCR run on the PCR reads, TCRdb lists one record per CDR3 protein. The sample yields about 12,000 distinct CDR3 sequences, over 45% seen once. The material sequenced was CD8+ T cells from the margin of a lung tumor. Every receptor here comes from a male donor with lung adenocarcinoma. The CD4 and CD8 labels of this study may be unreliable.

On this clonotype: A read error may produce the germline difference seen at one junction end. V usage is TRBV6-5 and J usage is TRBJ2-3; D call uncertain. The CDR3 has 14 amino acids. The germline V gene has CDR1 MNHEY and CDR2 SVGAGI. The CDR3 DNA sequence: TGTGCCAGCAGTTCCGGCAGAGACGGAGATACCCAGTATTTC. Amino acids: CASSSGRDGDTQYF.

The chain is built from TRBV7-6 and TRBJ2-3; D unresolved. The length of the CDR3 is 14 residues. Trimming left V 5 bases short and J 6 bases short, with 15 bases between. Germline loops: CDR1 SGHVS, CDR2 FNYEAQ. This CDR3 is CASSLDGVLDTQYF. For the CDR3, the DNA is TGTGCCAGCAGCCTCGATGGAGTTCTTGATACGCAGTATTTT.

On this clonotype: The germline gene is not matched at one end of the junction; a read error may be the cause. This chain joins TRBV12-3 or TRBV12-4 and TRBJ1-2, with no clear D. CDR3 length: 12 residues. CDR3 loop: CASSSANHGYTF. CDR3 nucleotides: TGTGCCAGCAGTTCAGCTAACCATGGCTACACCTTC.

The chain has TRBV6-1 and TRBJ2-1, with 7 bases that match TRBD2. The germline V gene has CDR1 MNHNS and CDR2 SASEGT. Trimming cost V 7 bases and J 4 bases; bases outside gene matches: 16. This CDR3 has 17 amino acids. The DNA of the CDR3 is TGTGCCAGCAACTCCCCCCGCGGGGGAAATCGGTACAATGAGCAGTTCTTC. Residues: CASNSPRGGNRYNEQFF.

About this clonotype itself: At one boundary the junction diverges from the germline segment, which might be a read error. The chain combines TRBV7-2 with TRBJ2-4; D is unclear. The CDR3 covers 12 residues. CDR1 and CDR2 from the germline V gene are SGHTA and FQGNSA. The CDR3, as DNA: TGTGCCAGGAGCTTAGCCACAGACATTCAGTACTTT. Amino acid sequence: CARSLATDIQYF.

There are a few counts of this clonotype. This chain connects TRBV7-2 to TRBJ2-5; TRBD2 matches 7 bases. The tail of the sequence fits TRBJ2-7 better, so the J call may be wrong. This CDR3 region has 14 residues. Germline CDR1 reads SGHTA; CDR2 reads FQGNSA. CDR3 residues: CASSLVAGEVEQYF. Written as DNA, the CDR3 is TGTGCCAGCAGCTTAGTGGCGGGAGAGGTCGAGCAGTACTTC.

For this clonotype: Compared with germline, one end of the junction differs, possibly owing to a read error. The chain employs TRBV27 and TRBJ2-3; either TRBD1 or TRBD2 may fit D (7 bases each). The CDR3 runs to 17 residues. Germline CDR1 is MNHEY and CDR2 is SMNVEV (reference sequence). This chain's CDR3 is CASSSGLGGGGTDTQYF. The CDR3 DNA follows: TGTGCCAGCAGTTCGGGGCTAGGGGGCGGGGGCACAGATACGCAGTATTTC.

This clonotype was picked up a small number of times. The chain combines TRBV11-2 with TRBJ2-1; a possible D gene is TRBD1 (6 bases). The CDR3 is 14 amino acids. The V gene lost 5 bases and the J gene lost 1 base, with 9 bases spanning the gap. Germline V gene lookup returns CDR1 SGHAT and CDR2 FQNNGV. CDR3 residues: CASSKRGSYNEQFF. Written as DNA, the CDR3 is TGTGCCAGCAGCAAAAGGGGGTCCTACAATGAGCAGTTCTTC.

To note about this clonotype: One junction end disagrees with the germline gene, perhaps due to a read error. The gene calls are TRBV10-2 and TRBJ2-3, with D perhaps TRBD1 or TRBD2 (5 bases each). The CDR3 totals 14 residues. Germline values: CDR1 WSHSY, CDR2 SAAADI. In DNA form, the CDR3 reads TGCGCGGGCGGCCAGGCTGGGACCACAAATGCGCAGTACTTT. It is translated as CAGGQAGTTNAQYF.

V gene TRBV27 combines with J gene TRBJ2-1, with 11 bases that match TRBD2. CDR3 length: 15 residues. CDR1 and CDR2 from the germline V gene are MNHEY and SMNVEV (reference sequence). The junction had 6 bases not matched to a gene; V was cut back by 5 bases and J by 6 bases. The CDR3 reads CASSQPGLAVNEQFF. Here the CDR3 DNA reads TGTGCCAGCAGTCAGCCGGGACTAGCGGTCAATGAGCAGTTCTTC.

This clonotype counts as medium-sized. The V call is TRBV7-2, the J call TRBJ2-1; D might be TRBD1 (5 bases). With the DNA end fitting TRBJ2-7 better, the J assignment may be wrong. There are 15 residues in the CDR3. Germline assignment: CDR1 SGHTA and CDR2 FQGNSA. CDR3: CASSPLYGAYNEQYF. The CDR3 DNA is TGTGCCAGCAGCCCTTTGTATGGGGCCTACAATGAGCAGTACTTC.

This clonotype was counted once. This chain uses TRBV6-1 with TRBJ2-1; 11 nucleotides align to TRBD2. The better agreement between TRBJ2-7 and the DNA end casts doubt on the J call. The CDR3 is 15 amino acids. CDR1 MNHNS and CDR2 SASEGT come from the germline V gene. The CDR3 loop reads CASSSAASGRYEQYF. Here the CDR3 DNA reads TGTGCCAGCAGCTCGGCGGCTAGCGGGAGGTACGAGCAGTACTTC.

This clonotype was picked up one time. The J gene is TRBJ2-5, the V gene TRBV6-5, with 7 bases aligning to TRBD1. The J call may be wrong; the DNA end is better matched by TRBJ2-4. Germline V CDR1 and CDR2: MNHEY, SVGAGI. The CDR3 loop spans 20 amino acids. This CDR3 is CASSYSPRQGALTAKNIQYF. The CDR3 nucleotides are TGTGCCAGCAGTTACTCACCCCGACAGGGAGCTCTGACAGCCAAAAACATTCAGTACTTC.

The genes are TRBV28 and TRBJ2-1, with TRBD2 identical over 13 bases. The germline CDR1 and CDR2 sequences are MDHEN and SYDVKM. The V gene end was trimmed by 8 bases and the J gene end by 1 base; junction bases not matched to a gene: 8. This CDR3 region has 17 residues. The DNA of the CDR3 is TGTGCCAGCGGGGGGACTAGCGGGAAGGGGTCCTACAATGAGCAGTTCTTC. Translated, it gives CASGGTSGKGSYNEQFF.

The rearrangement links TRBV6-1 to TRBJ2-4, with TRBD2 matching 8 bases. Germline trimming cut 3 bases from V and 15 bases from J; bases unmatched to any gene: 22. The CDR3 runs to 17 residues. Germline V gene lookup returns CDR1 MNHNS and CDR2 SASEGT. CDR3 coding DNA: TGTGCCAGCAGTGAGGGGCTTGGGAGACGAGCGGGAGAGTCCCCGTACTTC. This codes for CASSEGLGRRAGESPYF.

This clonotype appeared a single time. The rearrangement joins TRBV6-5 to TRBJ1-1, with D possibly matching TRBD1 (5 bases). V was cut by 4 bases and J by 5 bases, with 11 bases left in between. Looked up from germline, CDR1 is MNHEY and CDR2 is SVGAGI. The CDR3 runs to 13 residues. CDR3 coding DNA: TGTGCCAGCAGTTTCCAGCGGGGGACTGAAGCTTTCTTT. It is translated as CASSFQRGTEAFF.

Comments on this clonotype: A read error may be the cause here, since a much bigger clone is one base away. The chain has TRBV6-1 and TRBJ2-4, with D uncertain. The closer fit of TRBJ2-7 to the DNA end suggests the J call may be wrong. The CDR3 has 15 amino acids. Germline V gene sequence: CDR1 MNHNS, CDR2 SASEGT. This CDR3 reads CASSETSPLGLEQYF. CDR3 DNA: TGTGCCAGCAGTGAGACGTCCCCTTTGGGTCTCGAGCAGTACTTC.

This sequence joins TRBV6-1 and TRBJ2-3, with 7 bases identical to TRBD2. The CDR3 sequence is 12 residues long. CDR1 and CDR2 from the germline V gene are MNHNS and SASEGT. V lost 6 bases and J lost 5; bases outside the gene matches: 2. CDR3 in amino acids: CASSAGVDTQYF. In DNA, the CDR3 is TGTGCCAGCAGCGCGGGGGTAGATACGCAGTATTTT.

The CDR3 DNA is TGTGCCAGCAGCCTCCTAGCGGGAGTGGCAGATACGCAGTATTTT. It translates to CASSLLAGVADTQYF. The J gene is TRBJ2-3, the V gene TRBV7-2; 10 bases are a match to TRBD2. Germline assignment: CDR1 SGHTA and CDR2 FQGNSA. There are 15 residues in the CDR3. Trimming cost V 5 bases and J 4 bases; bases outside gene matches: 6.

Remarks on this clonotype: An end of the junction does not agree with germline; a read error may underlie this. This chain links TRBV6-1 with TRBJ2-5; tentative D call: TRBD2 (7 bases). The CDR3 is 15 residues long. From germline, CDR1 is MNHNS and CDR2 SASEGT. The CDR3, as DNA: TGTGCCAGGGGGAGGGGGAGCGGAGACCAAGATACCCAGTATTTC. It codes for CARGRGSGDQDTQYF.

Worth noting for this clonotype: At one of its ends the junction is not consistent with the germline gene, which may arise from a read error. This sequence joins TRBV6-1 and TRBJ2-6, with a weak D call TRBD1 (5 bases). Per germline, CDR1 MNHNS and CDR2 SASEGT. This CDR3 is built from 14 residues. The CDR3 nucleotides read TGTGCCAGCAGTCCGATAGGTGGGGCCAACGTCCTGAACTTC. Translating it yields CASSPIGGANVLNF.

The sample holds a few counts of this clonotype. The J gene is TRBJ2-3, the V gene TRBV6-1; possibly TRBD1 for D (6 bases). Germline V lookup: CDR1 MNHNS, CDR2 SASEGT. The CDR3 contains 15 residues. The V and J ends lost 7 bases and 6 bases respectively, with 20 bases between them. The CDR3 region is CASTLRGFISDTQYF. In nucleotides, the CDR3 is TGTGCCAGCACCCTCAGGGGTTTTATATCGGATACGCAGTATTTT.

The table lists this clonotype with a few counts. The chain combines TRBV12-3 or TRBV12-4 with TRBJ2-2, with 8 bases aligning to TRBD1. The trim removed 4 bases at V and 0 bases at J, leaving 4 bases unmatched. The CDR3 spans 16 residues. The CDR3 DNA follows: TGTGCCAGCAGTTCCCGGACAGGGCCGAACACCGGGGAGCTGTTTTTT. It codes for CASSSRTGPNTGELFF.

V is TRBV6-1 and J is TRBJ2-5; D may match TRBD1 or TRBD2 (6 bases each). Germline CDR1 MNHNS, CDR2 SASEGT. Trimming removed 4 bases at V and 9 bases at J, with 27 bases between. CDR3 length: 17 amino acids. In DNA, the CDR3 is TGTGCCAGCAGTGCGGGGCTCGGGGGCCTTGACCGAGTTTCCCAGTACTTC. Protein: CASSAGLGGLDRVSQYF.

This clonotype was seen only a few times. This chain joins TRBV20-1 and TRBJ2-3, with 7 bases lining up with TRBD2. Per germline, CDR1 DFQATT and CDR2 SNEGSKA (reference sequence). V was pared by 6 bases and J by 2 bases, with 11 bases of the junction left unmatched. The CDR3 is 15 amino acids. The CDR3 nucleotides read TGCAGTGCGCCCCCCTCTAGCGGTCTCACAGATACGCAGTATTTT. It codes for CSAPPSSGLTDTQYF.

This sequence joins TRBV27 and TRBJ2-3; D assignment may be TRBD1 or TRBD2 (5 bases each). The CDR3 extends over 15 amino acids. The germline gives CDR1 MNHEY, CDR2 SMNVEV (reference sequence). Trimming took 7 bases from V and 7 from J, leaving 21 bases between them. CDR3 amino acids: CASTSRDGRSNTQYF. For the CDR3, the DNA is TGTGCCAGCACCTCCCGGGACGGAAGGTCCAATACGCAGTATTTT.

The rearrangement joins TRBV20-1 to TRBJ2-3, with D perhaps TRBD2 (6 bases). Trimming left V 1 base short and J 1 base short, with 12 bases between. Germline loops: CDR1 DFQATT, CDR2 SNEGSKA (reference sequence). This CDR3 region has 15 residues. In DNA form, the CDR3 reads TGCAGTGCTAGAGCAGGGACTTCCGGCACAGATACGCAGTATTTT. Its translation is CSARAGTSGTDTQYF.

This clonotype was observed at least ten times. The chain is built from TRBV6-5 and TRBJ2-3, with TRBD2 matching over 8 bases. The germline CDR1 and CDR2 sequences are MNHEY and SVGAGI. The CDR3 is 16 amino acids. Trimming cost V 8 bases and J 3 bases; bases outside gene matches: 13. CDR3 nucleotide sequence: TGTGCCAGCCACGCCAGGCCTAGCGGGCGAACAGATACGCAGTATTTT. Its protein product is CASHARPSGRTDTQYF.

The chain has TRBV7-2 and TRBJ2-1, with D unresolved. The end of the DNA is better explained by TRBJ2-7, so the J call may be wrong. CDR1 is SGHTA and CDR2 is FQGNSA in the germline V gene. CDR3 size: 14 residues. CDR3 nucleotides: TGTGCCAGCAGCTTGACGGACGTAGCCTACGAGCAGTACTTC. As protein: CASSLTDVAYEQYF.